This record concerns one TCR beta chain sequence. Libraries were prepared by immunoSEQ multiplex PCR; TCRdb keeps only in-frame clonotypes and omits some of them. The sample shows 9,500 to 15,000 clones, 65% to 85% of them seen only once. This CDR3 is 15 amino acids long. Germline V lookup: CDR1 SGHVS, CDR2 FNYEAQ. V lost 0 bases and J lost 5, with 11 bases in between. This sample stems from a study of sequential checkpoint blockade in melanoma. Stated treatment: randomized to nivolumab then ipilimumab (arm A) or the reverse (arm B). The chain is built from TRBV7-6 and TRBJ2-1; D uncertain. Sequencing was performed on CD8+ T cells sorted from blood (inferred from file names), taken from a patient given nivolumab and ipilimumab in sequence. This TCR was sampled from a human donor with melanoma. The CDR3 coding sequence is TGTGCCAGCAGCTTAGCCCCAAGCCATCACAATGAGCAGTTCTTC. Translation gives CASSLAPSHHNEQFF.